The present TCR beta chain was sequenced within a study of blood T cell repertoires in COVID-19. On the study more broadly: The study drew acute and convalescent COVID-19 samples from the United States, Italy and Spain. Sample material is recorded as cDNA or gDNA derived from T cells, B-cell-depleted T cells, or PBMCs.

Authors' processing steps: Estimation of nucleated cell counts was performed using reference gene primer amplification. The data were produced by immunoSEQ multiplex PCR, yet TCRdb's version contains in-frame clones alone and is incomplete. For V, J and clone size, that table is used; D and trimming come from the DNA. The sample holds approximately 26,000 clones, around 90% seen once. Trimming took 2 bases from V and 6 from J, leaving 6 bases between them. The CDR3 is made up of 12 amino acids. Per the germline V gene, CDR1 is WNHNN and CDR2 is SYGVQD (reference sequence). The sample taken for sequencing was peripheral blood. The sequence came from a woman aged 60 to 75 with active COVID-19. The V call is TRBV10-1, the J call TRBJ2-3; D is uncertain. CDR3 region: CASSEEWDTQYF. The CDR3 nucleotides are TGCGCCAGCAGTGAGGAGTGGGATACGCAGTATTTT.